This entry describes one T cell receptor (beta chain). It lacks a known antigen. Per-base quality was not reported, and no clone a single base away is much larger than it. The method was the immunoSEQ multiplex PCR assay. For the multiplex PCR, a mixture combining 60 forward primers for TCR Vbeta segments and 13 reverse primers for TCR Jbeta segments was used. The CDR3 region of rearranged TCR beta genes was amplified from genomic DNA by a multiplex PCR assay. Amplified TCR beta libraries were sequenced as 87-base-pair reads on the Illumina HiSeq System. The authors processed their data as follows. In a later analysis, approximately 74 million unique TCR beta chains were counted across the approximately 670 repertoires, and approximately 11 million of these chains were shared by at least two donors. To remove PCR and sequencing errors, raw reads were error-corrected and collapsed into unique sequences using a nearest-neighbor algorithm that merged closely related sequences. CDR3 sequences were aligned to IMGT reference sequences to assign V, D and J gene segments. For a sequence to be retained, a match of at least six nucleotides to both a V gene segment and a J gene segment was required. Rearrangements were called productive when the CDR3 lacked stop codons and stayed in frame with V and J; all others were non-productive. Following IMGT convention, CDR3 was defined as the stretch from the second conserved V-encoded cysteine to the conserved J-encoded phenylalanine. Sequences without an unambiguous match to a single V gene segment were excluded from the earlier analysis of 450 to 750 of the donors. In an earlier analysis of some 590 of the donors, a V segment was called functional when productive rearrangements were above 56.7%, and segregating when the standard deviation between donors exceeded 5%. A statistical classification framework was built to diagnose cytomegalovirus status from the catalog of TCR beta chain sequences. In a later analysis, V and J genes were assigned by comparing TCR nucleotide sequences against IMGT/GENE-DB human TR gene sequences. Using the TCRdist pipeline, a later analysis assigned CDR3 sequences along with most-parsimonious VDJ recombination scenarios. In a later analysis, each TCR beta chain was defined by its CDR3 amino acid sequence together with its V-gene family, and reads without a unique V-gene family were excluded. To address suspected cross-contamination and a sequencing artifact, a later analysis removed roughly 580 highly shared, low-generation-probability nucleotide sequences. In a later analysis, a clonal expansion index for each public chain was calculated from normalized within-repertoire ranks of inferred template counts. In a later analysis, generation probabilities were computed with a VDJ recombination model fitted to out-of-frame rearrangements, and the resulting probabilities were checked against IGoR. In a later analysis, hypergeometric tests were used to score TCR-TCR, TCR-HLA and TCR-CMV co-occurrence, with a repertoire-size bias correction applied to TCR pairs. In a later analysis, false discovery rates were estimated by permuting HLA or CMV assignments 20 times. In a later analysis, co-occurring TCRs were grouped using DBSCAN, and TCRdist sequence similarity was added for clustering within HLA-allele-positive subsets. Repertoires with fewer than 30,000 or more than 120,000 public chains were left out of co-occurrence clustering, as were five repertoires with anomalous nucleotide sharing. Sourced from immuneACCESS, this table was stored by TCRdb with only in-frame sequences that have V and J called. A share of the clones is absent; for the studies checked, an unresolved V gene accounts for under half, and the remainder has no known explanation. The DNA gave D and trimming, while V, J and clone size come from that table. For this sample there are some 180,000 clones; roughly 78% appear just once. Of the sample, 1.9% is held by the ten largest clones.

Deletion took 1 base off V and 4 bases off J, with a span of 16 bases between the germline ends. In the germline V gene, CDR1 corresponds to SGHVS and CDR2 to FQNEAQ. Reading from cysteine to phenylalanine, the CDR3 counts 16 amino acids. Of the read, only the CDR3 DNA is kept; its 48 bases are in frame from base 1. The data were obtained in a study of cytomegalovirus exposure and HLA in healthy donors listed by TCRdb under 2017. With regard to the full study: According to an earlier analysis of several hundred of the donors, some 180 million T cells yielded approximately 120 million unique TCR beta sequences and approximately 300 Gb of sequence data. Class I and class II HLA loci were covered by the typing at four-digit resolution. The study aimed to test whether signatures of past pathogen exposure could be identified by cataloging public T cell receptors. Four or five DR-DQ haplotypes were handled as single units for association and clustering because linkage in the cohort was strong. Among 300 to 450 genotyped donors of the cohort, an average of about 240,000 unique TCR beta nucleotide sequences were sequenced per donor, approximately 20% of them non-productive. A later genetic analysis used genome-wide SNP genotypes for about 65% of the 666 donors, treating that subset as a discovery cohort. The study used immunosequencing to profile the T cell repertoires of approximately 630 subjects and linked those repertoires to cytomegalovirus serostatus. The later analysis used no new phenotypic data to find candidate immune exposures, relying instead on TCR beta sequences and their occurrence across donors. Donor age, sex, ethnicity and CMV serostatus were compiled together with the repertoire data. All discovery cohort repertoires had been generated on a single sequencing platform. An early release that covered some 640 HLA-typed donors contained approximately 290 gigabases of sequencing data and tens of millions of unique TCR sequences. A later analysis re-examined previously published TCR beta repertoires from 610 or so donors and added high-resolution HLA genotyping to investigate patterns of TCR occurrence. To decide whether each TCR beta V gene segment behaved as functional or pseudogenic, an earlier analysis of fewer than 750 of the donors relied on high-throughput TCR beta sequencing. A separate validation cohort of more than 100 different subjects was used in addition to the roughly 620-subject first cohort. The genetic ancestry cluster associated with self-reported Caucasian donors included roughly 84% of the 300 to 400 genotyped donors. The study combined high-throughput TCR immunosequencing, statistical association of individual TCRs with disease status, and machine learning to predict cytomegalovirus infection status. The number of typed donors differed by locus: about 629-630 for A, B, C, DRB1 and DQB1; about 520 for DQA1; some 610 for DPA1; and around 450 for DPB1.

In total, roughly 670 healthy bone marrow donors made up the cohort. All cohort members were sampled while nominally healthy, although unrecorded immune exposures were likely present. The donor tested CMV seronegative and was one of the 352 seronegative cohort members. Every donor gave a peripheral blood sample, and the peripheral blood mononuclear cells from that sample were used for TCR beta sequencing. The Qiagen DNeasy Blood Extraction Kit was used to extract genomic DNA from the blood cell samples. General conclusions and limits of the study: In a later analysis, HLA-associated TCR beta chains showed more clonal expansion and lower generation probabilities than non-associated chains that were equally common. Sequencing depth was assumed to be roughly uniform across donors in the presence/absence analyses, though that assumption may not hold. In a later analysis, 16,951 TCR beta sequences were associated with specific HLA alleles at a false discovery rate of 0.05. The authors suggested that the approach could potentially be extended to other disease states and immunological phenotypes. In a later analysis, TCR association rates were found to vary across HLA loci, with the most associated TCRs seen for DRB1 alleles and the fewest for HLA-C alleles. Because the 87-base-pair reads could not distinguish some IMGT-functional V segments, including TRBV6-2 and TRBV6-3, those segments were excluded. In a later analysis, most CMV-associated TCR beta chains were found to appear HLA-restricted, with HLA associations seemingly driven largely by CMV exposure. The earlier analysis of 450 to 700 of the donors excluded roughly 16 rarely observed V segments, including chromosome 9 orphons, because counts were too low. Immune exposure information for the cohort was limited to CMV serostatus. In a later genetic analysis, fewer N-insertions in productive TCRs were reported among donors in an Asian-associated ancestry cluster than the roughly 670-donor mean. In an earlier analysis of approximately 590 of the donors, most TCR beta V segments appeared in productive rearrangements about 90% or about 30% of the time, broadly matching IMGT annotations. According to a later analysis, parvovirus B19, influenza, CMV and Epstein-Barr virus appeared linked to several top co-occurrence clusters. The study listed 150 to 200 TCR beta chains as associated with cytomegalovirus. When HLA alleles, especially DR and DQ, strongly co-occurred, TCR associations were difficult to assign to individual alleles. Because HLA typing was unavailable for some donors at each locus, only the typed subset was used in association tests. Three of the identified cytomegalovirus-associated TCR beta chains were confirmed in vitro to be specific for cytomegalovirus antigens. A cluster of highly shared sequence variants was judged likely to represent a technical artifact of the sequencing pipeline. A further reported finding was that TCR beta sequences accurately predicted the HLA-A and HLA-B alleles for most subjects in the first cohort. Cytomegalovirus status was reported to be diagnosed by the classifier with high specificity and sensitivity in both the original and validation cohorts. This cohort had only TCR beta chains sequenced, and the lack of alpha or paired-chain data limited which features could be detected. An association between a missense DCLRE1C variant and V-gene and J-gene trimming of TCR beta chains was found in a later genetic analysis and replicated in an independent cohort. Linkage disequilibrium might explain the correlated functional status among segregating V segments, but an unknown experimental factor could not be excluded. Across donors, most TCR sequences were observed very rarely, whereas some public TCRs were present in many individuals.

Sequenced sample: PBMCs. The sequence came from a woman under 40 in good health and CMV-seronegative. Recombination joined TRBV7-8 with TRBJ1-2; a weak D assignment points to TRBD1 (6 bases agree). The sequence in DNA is TGTGCCAGCAGCTTAGATGTGTTCAGGGACACCTATGGCTACACCTTC. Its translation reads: CASSLDVFRDTYGYTF.